The 20 T cell receptor beta chains below all came from one sample that was sequenced in a study of cytomegalovirus exposure and HLA in healthy donors. The protocol was immunoSEQ multiplex PCR, while the TCRdb copy is restricted to in-frame clones and leaves out a portion. This table has 150,000 to 200,000 clones, approximately 86% appearing once. The material sequenced was PBMCs. These receptors all stem from a woman in her late teens or twenties in good health and CMV-seronegative.

This rearrangement joins TRBV4-3 to TRBJ2-2, with D unclear. This CDR3 has 13 residues. Trimming removed 2 bases from V and 3 bases from J, with 4 bases in between. Germline V gene lookup returns CDR1 LGHNA and CDR2 YSLEER. DNA of the CDR3: TGCGCCAGCAGCCAACGTTACACCGGGGAGCTGTTTTTT. Encoded protein: CASSQRYTGELFF.

This chain's CDR3 is CSVIAGQGENTGELFF. CDR3 nucleotide sequence: TGCAGCGTCATCGCGGGACAGGGGGAAAACACCGGGGAGCTGTTTTTT. The rearrangement uses TRBV29-1 and TRBJ2-2, with 11 bases lining up with TRBD1. This CDR3 is 16 amino acids long. Unmatched junction bases numbered 8, after V lost 6 bases and J lost 2 bases. Germline assignment: CDR1 SQVTM and CDR2 ANQGSEA.

J is TRBJ2-5 and V is TRBV7-6; 9 bases match TRBD2. Germline CDR1 and CDR2: SGHVS and FNYEAQ. CDR3 length: 16 amino acids. Germline trimming cut 2 bases from V and 6 bases from J; bases unmatched to any gene: 10. CDR3: CASSLSGAGGHQTQYF. The CDR3, as DNA: TGTGCCAGCAGCTTATCGGGAGCGGGAGGACATCAGACCCAGTACTTC.

This rearrangement joins TRBV7-2 to TRBJ2-7, with D possibly TRBD1 on 5 matching bases. The germline CDR1 and CDR2 sequences are SGHTA and FQGNSA. Trimming took 1 base from V and 4 from J, leaving 14 bases between them. The CDR3 is 15 amino acids. Written as DNA, the CDR3 is TGTGCCAGCAGCTTAGTTTGGACACTCCCGTACGAGCAGTACTTC. This codes for CASSLVWTLPYEQYF.

This clone showed up just once. The rearrangement links TRBV19 to TRBJ1-2, with D possibly being TRBD1 (5 bases). V was trimmed by 7 bases and J by 6 bases, leaving 15 bases between them. The CDR3 runs to 13 residues. Germline V gives CDR1 LNHDA, CDR2 SQIVND (reference sequence). CDR3 sequence reads: CASTFAWGDGYTF. The CDR3 DNA reads as TGTGCCAGTACTTTCGCATGGGGGGATGGCTACACCTTC.

The rearrangement links TRBV6-6 to TRBJ2-7; TRBD2 matches at 7 bases. Germline CDR1 reads MNHNY; CDR2 reads SVGAGI (reference sequence). This CDR3 has 12 amino acids. V gave up 6 bases and J gave up 7 bases; unmatched junction bases: 6. This chain's CDR3 is CASSPGGGEQYF. In DNA form, the CDR3 reads TGTGCCAGCAGCCCGGGGGGTGGGGAGCAGTACTTC.

V usage is TRBV5-1 and J usage is TRBJ2-3; 10 bases match TRBD2. In germline, CDR1 is SGHRS, CDR2 YFSETQ. There are 16 residues in the CDR3. V dropped 0 bases and J dropped 4; count of bases not matched to a gene: 5. CDR3 DNA sequence: TGCGCCAGCAGCTTGGCCTCTACTAGCGGGGCAGATACGCAGTATTTT. This codes for CASSLASTSGADTQYF.

The chain couples TRBV7-2 to TRBJ2-7; a weak D match, TRBD2 (5 bases). Germline V lookup: CDR1 SGHTA, CDR2 FQGNSA. V dropped 9 bases and J dropped 4 bases, with 22 bases sitting between them. The CDR3 runs 15 residues. CDR3 protein: CARNEGWFSLYEQYF. DNA for the CDR3: TGTGCCAGAAATGAGGGCTGGTTCTCCCTTTACGAGCAGTACTTC.

The genes are TRBV14 and TRBJ1-2; no firm D call. Germline assignment: CDR1 SGHDN and CDR2 FVKESK. V lost 1 base and J lost 3, with 9 bases in between. The CDR3 runs 14 residues. CDR3 nucleotide sequence: TGTGCCAGCAGCCAAGCTTTGTGGCACTATGGCTACACCTTC. Its protein is CASSQALWHYGYTF.

Written as DNA, the CDR3 is TGCGCCAGCAGTCGAACCGGGACAGGGGGGTGCTACACCTTC. It encodes CASSRTGTGGCYTF. The rearrangement uses TRBV23-1 and TRBJ1-2; 11 positions agree with TRBD1. TRBV23-1 is assigned to the ORF class and has an uncertain function. The junction had 7 bases not matched to a gene; V was cut back by 4 bases and J by 9 bases. The CDR3 is 14 amino acids.

This clone was observed a single time. The rearrangement links TRBV7-9 to TRBJ2-1; 8 bases map to TRBD2. Germline V lookup: CDR1 SEHNR, CDR2 FQNEAQ (reference sequence). The CDR3 covers 15 residues. V lost 4 bases and J lost 4; bases outside the gene matches: 6. This CDR3 is CASSSRRGEYNEQFF. CDR3 nucleotides: TGTGCCAGCAGCTCTCGGCGGGGGGAATACAATGAGCAGTTCTTC. Using reference TRBV7-9 and TRBJ2-1 for the parts outside the CDR3, the full variable domain is DTGVSQNPRHKITKRGQNVTFRCDPISEHNRLYWYRQTLGQGPEFLTYFQNEAQLEKSRLLSDRFSAERPKGSFSTLEIQRTEQGDSAMYLCASSSRRGEYNEQFFGPGTRLTVL.

This chain connects TRBV12-2 to TRBJ2-2; the listed D gene, TRBD1, was not tested against the DNA. TRBV12-2 is classified as a pseudogene. The CDR3 spans 15 residues. CDR3 in amino acids: CASRFPDIVTGELFF. For the CDR3, the DNA is TGTGCAAGTCGCTTTCCAGATATTGTCACCGGGGAGCTGTTTTTT.

The CDR3 coding sequence is TGTGCCAGCAGCTTGGTGTCTGGCCGGGTTGTTGGTAATGAGCAGTTCTTC. This sequence encodes CASSLVSGRVVGNEQFF. The rearrangement links TRBV7-9 to TRBJ2-1; D is unclear. The CDR3 has 17 residues. Germline lookup yields CDR1 SEHNR and CDR2 FQNEAQ (reference sequence). The germline V and J ends were trimmed by 3 bases and 7 bases, with 22 bases remaining between them. The entire variable domain, with the rest obtained from reference TRBV7-9 and TRBJ2-1, is as follows: DTGVSQNPRHKITKRGQNVTFRCDPISEHNRLYWYRQTLGQGPEFLTYFQNEAQLEKSRLLSDRFSAERPKGSFSTLEIQRTEQGDSAMYLCASSLVSGRVVGNEQFFGPGTRLTVL.

This chain joins TRBV6-1 and TRBJ1-1; D is ambiguous. V lost 7 bases and J 1 base, leaving 4 bases between the germline ends. Germline-derived CDR1 and CDR2 are MNHNS and SASEGT. The CDR3 extends over 11 amino acids. The CDR3 loop reads CASNKNTEAFF. The CDR3 DNA is TGTGCCAGCAACAAGAACACTGAAGCTTTCTTT.

This clone was detected only a few times. Because the CDR3's place on the DNA is in doubt, the DNA is left out and the CDR3 is given as listed by TCRdb. The V and J genes are TRBV30 and TRBJ1-2; the table assigns TRBD1, which was not confirmed against the DNA. Germline CDR1 reads GTSNPN; CDR2 reads SVGIG (reference sequence). Termini included, the CDR3 measures 12 amino acids. CDR3 sequence reads: CAWARGTGRDTF.

The chain couples TRBV29-1 to TRBJ1-2; tentative D call: TRBD1 (6 bases). Trimming removed 7 bases from V and 4 bases from J, with 25 bases in between. CDR1 SQVTM and CDR2 ANQGSEA come from the germline V gene. The CDR3 extends over 16 amino acids. The CDR3 reads CSANPRGAEALYGYTF. DNA for the CDR3: TGCAGCGCTAATCCACGGGGGGCAGAAGCCCTCTATGGCTACACCTTC.

The chain employs TRBV5-1 and TRBJ2-7; 9 nucleotides match TRBD1. V shed 4 bases, J shed 3 bases, and the junction held 5 bases outside the gene matches. The CDR3 extends over 14 amino acids. Germline CDR1 reads SGHRS; CDR2 reads YFSETQ. The CDR3 loop reads CASSPGQGFYEQYF. The CDR3 DNA reads TGCGCCAGCAGCCCGGGACAGGGTTTCTACGAGCAGTACTTC. The full variable domain, its missing parts supplied by reference TRBV5-1 and TRBJ2-7, is KAGVTQTPRYLIKTRGQQVTLSCSPISGHRSVSWYQQTPGQGLQFLFEYFSETQRNKGNFPGRFSGRQFSNSRSEMNVSTLELGDSALYLCASSPGQGFYEQYFGPGTRLTVT.

This clone was seen a single time. The rearrangement links TRBV4-1 to TRBJ2-7; tentative D call: TRBD1 (6 bases). Germline V CDR1 and CDR2: MGHRA, YSYEKL. The V end was cut by 7 bases, the J end by 0 bases, with 19 bases between. This CDR3 is 16 amino acids long. Here the CDR3 DNA reads TGCGCCAGCAAACGGTCTTGGGACAAACCCTCCTACGAGCAGTACTTC. Translating it yields CASKRSWDKPSYEQYF.

The genes are TRBV7-9 and TRBJ1-2; D is ambiguous. The CDR3 totals 13 residues. Looked up from germline, CDR1 is SEHNR and CDR2 is FQNEAQ (reference sequence). Trimming removed 5 bases at V and 2 bases at J, with 9 bases between. The CDR3, as DNA: TGTGCCAGCAGCCCGGGGATAAACTATGGCTACACCTTC. It specifies CASSPGINYGYTF.

This clone has only one observation. The chain joins TRBV27 to TRBJ1-3; no definite D call. The CDR3 sequence is 12 residues long. Germline CDR1 MNHEY, CDR2 SMNVEV (reference sequence). V lost 9 bases, J lost 4 bases, and 10 bases lay in between. The CDR3 spells CASGFSGNTIYF. CDR3 in DNA: TGTGCCAGTGGCTTTTCAGGAAACACCATATATTTT.